Below, 20 T cell receptor beta chains from the same sample are listed, as sequenced in a study of cytomegalovirus exposure and HLA in healthy donors. TCRdb's copy holds only in-frame clones and misses some; the assay was immunoSEQ multiplex PCR. Of about 56,000 clones in the sample, approximately 95% are singletons; the top ten hold 4.5% to 6%. The sequencing input was PBMCs. The receptor source for this set is a woman younger than 30 in good health and CMV-seronegative.

The V call is TRBV30, the J call TRBJ1-5; possible D gene TRBD1, 5 bases. The germline V gene has CDR1 GTSNPN and CDR2 SVGIG (reference sequence). V was cut by 3 bases and J by 2 bases, with 11 bases left in between. The CDR3 covers 14 residues. The CDR3 region has the DNA TGTGCCTGGAGCCGCAGGGTTGGCAATCAGCCCCAGCATTTT. As protein: CAWSRRVGNQPQHF.

The V and J genes are TRBV5-5 and TRBJ1-2; TRBD1 aligns across 7 bases. V lost 3 bases and J lost 8; bases outside the gene matches: 4. The CDR3 is 12 residues long. Germline assignment: CDR1 SGHKS and CDR2 YYEKEE (reference sequence). Written as DNA, the CDR3 is TGTGCCAGCAGCTACAGGGGACGAGGCTACACCTTC. Residues: CASSYRGRGYTF.

The genes are TRBV5-4 and TRBJ2-5; the D is unclear. The CDR3 is 14 amino acids. Trimming shortened V by 4 bases and J by 3 bases, and 13 bases separated the two germline ends. Germline V CDR1 and CDR2: SGHNT, YYREEE (reference sequence). The CDR3 reads CASSPKVSEETQYF. The CDR3 nucleotides read TGTGCCAGCAGCCCCAAAGTCAGTGAAGAGACCCAGTACTTC.

This sequence joins TRBV7-9 and TRBJ1-1, with TRBD1 matching over 10 bases. After removal of 7 bases from V and 8 bases from J, the junction contained 7 bases not matched to a gene. Germline values: CDR1 SEHNR, CDR2 FQNEAQ (reference sequence). The CDR3 has 13 amino acids. This chain's CDR3 is CASTPGQGREAFF. CDR3 bases: TGTGCCAGCACCCCGGGACAGGGGAGAGAAGCTTTCTTT.

This sequence joins TRBV21-1 and TRBJ2-7; the D call TRBD2 from the table was never checked on the DNA. TRBV21-1 is a recognized pseudogene. CDR3 length: 15 residues. CDR3 sequence: CASSKGILAGAPQYV. For the CDR3, the DNA is TGTGCCAGCAGCAAAGGGATTCTAGCGGGAGCACCTCAGTACGTC.

The CDR3 protein is CASSQWRGSTDTQYF. The CDR3 DNA reads as TGTGCCAGTAGTCAGTGGAGGGGCAGCACAGATACGCAGTATTTT. This chain uses TRBV19 with TRBJ2-3; D is perhaps TRBD2 (6 bases). Germline loops: CDR1 LNHDA, CDR2 SQIVND (reference sequence). V dropped 5 bases and J dropped 0 bases, with 12 bases sitting between them. The CDR3 is 15 residues long.

The chain's CDR3 is CASSMDPVGTFAGGGSYNEQFF. The CDR3 nucleotides are TGTGCCAGTAGTATGGACCCCGTGGGGACGTTCGCGGGAGGAGGGTCCTACAATGAGCAGTTCTTC. This sequence joins TRBV19 and TRBJ2-1; 8 bases are a match to TRBD2. Trimming cost V 3 bases and J 1 base; bases outside gene matches: 23. The CDR3 runs to 22 residues. From germline, CDR1 is LNHDA and CDR2 SQIVND (reference sequence). Using reference TRBV19 and TRBJ2-1 for the parts outside the CDR3, the full variable domain is DGGITQSPKYLFRKEGQNVTLSCEQNLNHDAMYWYRQDPGQGLRLIYYSQIVNDFQKGDIAEGYSVSREKKESFPLTVTSAQKNPTAFYLCASSMDPVGTFAGGGSYNEQFFGPGTRLTVL.

This chain links TRBV19 with TRBJ1-2; 7 bases line up with TRBD1. Germline V gene data show CDR1 as LNHDA and CDR2 as SQIVND (reference sequence). The CDR3 runs 15 residues. The junction had 8 bases not matched to a gene; V was cut back by 3 bases and J by 4 bases. The CDR3 protein is CASSMGGQLSYGYTF. The CDR3 DNA reads as TGTGCCAGTAGTATGGGGGGACAGTTATCCTATGGCTACACCTTC.

In its sample, this clone was seen a few times. The rearrangement links TRBV4-2 to TRBJ2-7; TRBD2 matches 13 bases. The CDR3 totals 16 residues. Trimming at V came to 3 bases and at J to 4 bases, leaving 6 bases not matched to a gene. CDR1 LGHNA and CDR2 YNFKEQ come from the germline V gene. The CDR3 DNA sequence: TGTGCCAGCAGCCAGGCCGGGACTAGCGGGATTTACGAGCAGTACTTC. This translates into CASSQAGTSGIYEQYF.

This chain uses TRBV5-1 with TRBJ2-5; 7 nucleotides match TRBD2. V lost 0 bases, J lost 3 bases, and 8 bases stayed unmatched. Germline loops: CDR1 SGHRS, CDR2 YFSETQ. The CDR3 has 16 amino acids. In nucleotides, the CDR3 is TGCGCCAGCAGCTTGGGAGGTAGGGCGGGGGAAGAGACCCAGTACTTC. Protein: CASSLGGRAGEETQYF.

The chain is built from TRBV13 and TRBJ2-7; 9 nucleotides align to TRBD2. Germline V gene lookup returns CDR1 PRHDT and CDR2 FYEKMQ (reference sequence). The CDR3 runs 16 residues. V gave up 5 bases and J gave up 2 bases; unmatched junction bases: 10. As DNA, the CDR3 is TGTGCCAGCAGCCCAGAGAGGGCTAGCGGGGCCTACGAGCAGTACTTC. Protein sequence: CASSPERASGAYEQYF.

V is TRBV7-9 and J is TRBJ2-2; 7 bases align to TRBD2. V was clipped by 3 bases and J by 1 base; unmatched bases: 5. The CDR3 extends over 16 amino acids. Germline V gene lookup returns CDR1 SEHNR and CDR2 FQNEAQ (reference sequence). The CDR3 reads CASSFLWGGNTGELFF. The CDR3 DNA is TGTGCCAGCAGCTTCCTTTGGGGGGGGAACACCGGGGAGCTGTTTTTT.

This clone was detected only a few times. The CDR3 coding sequence is TGTGCCAGTAGCGCAGGACTAGCGCGGTTCTACGAGCAGTACTTC. It is translated as CASSAGLARFYEQYF. This chain joins TRBV19 and TRBJ2-7; 9 nucleotides match TRBD2. Germline CDR1 LNHDA, CDR2 SQIVND (reference sequence). CDR3 length equals 15 residues. J was trimmed by 3 bases and V by 6 bases; bases with no gene match: 9.

The chain joins TRBV4-1 to TRBJ1-1; D not resolved. The CDR3 is 15 residues long. Germline lookup yields CDR1 MGHRA and CDR2 YSYEKL. Trimming pared 0 bases from V and 3 bases from J, leaving 11 bases between. The CDR3 here is CASSQDIVTYTEAFF. The CDR3 bases are TGCGCCAGCAGCCAAGATATTGTCACATACACTGAAGCTTTCTTT.

The V and J genes are TRBV6-6 and TRBJ2-7; D may be TRBD1 (6 bases). V lost 9 bases and J 0 bases, leaving 15 bases between the germline ends. Germline V gene data show CDR1 as MNHNY and CDR2 as SVGAGI (reference sequence). This CDR3 contains 14 residues. The CDR3 bases are TGTGCCAGTCTCCAGGGGTGGGGCTCCTACGAGCAGTACTTC. Its protein is CASLQGWGSYEQYF.

This chain connects TRBV4-1 to TRBJ1-1; 7 bases line up with TRBD1. Per the germline V gene, CDR1 is MGHRA and CDR2 is YSYEKL. This CDR3 is 17 amino acids long. Trimming at V came to 0 bases and at J to 0 bases, leaving 7 bases not matched to a gene. This CDR3 is CASSQELKQGMNTEAFF. CDR3 in DNA: TGCGCCAGCAGCCAAGAACTAAAACAGGGGATGAACACTGAAGCTTTCTTT.

V usage is TRBV11-3 and J usage is TRBJ2-1, with a possible D match to TRBD2 (5 bases). V lost 1 base and J lost 13, with 14 bases in between. Germline V CDR1 and CDR2: SGHNT, YENEEA. The CDR3 is 13 residues long. The CDR3 is CASSLGPPGTQFF. CDR3 DNA sequence: TGTGCCAGCAGCTTAGGCCCTCCGGGAACCCAGTTCTTC.

CDR3 nucleotide sequence: TGTGCCAGCTCACCACAGGAGATCTCCTACAATGAGCAGTTCTTC. Its protein is CASSPQEISYNEQFF. The chain carries TRBV18 and TRBJ2-1; D is undetermined. The CDR3 extends over 15 amino acids. V was clipped by 1 base and J by 0 bases, with 7 bases between them. Per germline, CDR1 KGHSH and CDR2 LQKENI.

J is TRBJ2-5 and V is TRBV11-2; 10 positions match TRBD2. V was clipped by 2 bases and J by 6 bases; unmatched bases: 6. The V gene's germline CDR1 is SGHAT and CDR2 FQNNGV. CDR3 length: 15 amino acids. Here the CDR3 DNA reads TGTGCCAGCAGCTTACAGTTAGCGGGAGGAAAGACCCAGTACTTC. This translates into CASSLQLAGGKTQYF. Complete variable domain (other parts from reference TRBV11-2 and TRBJ2-5): EAGVAQSPRYKIIEKRQSVAFWCNPISGHATLYWYQQILGQGPKLLIQFQNNGVVDDSQLPKDRFSAERLKGVDSTLKIQPAKLEDSAVYLCASSLQLAGGKTQYFGPGTRLLVL.

The chain is built from TRBV5-6 and TRBJ2-1; 11 bases map to TRBD2. Trimming took 0 bases from V and 7 from J; bases not matched to a gene: 0. The germline V gene has CDR1 SGHDT and CDR2 YYEEEE. This CDR3 is 14 amino acids long. The CDR3 is CASSLGLAGNEQFF. CDR3 in DNA: TGTGCCAGCAGCTTGGGACTAGCGGGGAATGAGCAGTTCTTC.